Listed below are T cell receptor beta chains from one sample, sequenced in a study of blood T cell repertoires in COVID-19. The protocol was immunoSEQ multiplex PCR, while the TCRdb copy is restricted to in-frame clones and leaves out a portion. The sample lists about 110,000 clones, about 89% occurring once. Sequencing was performed on peripheral blood. Every receptor here comes from a man aged 35 to 55 with acute or convalescent COVID-19. CDR3s include the opening cysteine and the closing phenylalanine or tryptophan. Each record gives: clone size, V gene, CDR3 protein. Size tells how often a clone was seen (once, few, many) or the class of an expanded clone, and some rows leave it out.

NA | TRBV5-1 | CASSLGGAAKETQYF
NA | TRBV3-1/TRBV3-2 | CASSQAGQGAYKGNTIYF
NA | TRBV19 | CASSISGLAGGSDTQYF
NA | TRBV7-8 | CASSRLAGGMAYEQYF
NA | TRBV11-2 | CASSLGTGGSYEQYF
NA | TRBV13 | CASSFRSTGFEKLFF
NA | TRBV7-6 | CASSKEQPYEQYF
NA | TRBV29-1 | CSVGGTGTSYEQYF
once | TRBV9 | CASSRLAGQRGQETQYF
NA | TRBV7-6 | CASIPGTANTGELFF
NA | TRBV9 | CASNTPGTGGSSFYGYTF
NA | TRBV3-1/TRBV3-2 | CASSRRGGNTIYF
NA | TRBV19 | CASSMVGAHEQFF
NA | TRBV7-2 | CASRGQSSGANVLTF
NA | TRBV2 | CASNSDRGDQPQHF
NA | TRBV5-1 | CASSPQGDYGYTF
NA | TRBV5-1 | CASSLETEETQYF
NA | TRBV12-3/TRBV12-4 | CASRLQGNWEAFF
NA | TRBV7-9 | CASSLGQSMKAFF
NA | TRBV4-3 | CASSQGPSGGEETQYF
NA | TRBV6-5 | CASGNGATHLDEQYF
once | TRBV7-2 | CASSLERGGGTEAFF
few | TRBV6-6 | CASSYSGGRQPQHF